This T cell receptor (beta chain) was obtained from a study of blood T cell repertoires in COVID-19. Study-wide background: Sites across the United States, Italy and Spain contributed samples from acute and convalescent COVID-19. From T cells, B-cell-depleted T cells, or PBMCs came the material, which was cDNA or gDNA.

The repertoire was sequenced with immunoSEQ multiplex PCR; TCRdb's copy has only in-frame clones and lacks some. The sample lists roughly 250,000 clones, about 88% occurring once. The ends lost 0 bases at V and 7 bases at J; junction bases unmatched: 3. Germline V lookup: CDR1 SGHRS, CDR2 YFSETQ. This CDR3 has 13 amino acids. V usage is TRBV5-1 and J usage is TRBJ1-1, with TRBD1 matching over 7 bases. This clonotype originated in a woman aged 40 to 50 who had recovered from COVID-19. Sample: peripheral blood. The CDR3 DNA follows: TGCGCCAGCAGCTTGGCCAGGGGGAATGAAGCTTTCTTT. Translating gives CASSLARGNEAFF.